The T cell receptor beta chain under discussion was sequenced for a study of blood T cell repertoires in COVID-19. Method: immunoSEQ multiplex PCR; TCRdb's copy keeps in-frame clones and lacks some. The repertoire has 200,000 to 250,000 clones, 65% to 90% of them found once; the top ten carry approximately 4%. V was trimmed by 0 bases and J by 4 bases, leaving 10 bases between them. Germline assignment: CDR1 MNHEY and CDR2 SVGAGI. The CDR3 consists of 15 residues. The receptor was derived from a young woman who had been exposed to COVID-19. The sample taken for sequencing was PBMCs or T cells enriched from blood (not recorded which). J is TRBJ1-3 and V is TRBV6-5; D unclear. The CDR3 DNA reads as TGTGCCAGCAGTTACTCGCGTGTGGAGGGAAACACCATATATTTT. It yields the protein CASSYSRVEGNTIYF.